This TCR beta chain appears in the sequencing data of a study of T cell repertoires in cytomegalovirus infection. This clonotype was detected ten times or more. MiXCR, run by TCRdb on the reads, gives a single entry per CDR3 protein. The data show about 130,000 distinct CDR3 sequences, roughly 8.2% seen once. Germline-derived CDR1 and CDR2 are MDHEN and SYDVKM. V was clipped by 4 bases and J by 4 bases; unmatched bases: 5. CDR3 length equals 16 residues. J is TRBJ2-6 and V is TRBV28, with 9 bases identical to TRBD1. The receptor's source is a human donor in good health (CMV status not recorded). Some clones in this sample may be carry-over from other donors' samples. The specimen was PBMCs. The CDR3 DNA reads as TGTGCCAGCAGTTCACCGGGACAGGGAGGGGCCAACGTCCTGACTTTC. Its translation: CASSSPGQGGANVLTF. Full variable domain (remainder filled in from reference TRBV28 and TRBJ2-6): DVKVTQSSRYLVKRTGEKVFLECVQDMDHENMFWYRQDPGLGLRLIYFSYDVKMKEKGDIPEGYSVSREKKERFSLILESASTNQTSMYLCASSSPGQGGANVLTFGAGSRLTVL.